This TCR beta chain stems from a study of immune evolution from preneoplasia to lung adenocarcinoma. Study observations and caveats: Top clone share appeared to fall from AAH through AIS, MIA, adenocarcinoma.

Two lung cancer pathologists independently confirmed each histologic diagnosis. V dropped 10 bases and J dropped 3; count of bases not matched to a gene: 10. The CDR3 is made up of 14 amino acids. Germline CDR1 reads SGHNT; CDR2 reads YYREEE (reference sequence). About this clone: The antigen is undetermined.

Sequencing was performed with immunoSEQ multiplex PCR; in TCRdb, only in-frame clones are kept and a portion is missing. The sample has some 5,000 clones; roughly 80% are singletons. The chain links TRBV5-4 to TRBJ2-7; TRBD2 matches 10 bases. The clonotype was recovered from a donor aged 70 or over with lung adenocarcinoma. Sequences were obtained from FFPE adjacent normal lung tissue. The CDR3 nucleotides are TGTGCCGTCAAAAAAGGACTAGCGGACTACGAGCAGTACTTC. Translating it yields CAVKKGLADYEQYF.